This TCR beta chain is from a study of tumor-infiltrating lymphocytes in primary liver carcinoma. Overall study context: The patient group consisted of men and women aged 30 to 69 years. Whole-study findings and limits: Whereas tumor region pairs overlapped more, tumor-adjacent and tumor-blood pairs overlapped less.

Judged by abundance, this clonotype is medium-sized. The antigen remains undetermined. Making TCR beta cDNA involved 400 to 600 ng total RNA and a constant-region primer. Three nested multiplex PCR rounds of slightly modified ARM-PCR generated TCR beta libraries. TRBV1-TRBV30 forward primers and a C-beta reverse primer were used in the first two PCR rounds, which each ran for 10 cycles. TCRdb fed the multiplex PCR reads into MiXCR, producing one record per CDR3 protein. The sample records 120,000 or so distinct CDR3 sequences, about 59% being singletons. Co-extracting RNA and DNA was done with roughly 17-32 mg of unsorted bulk tissue as input. The V gene lost 3 bases and the J gene lost 5 bases, with 3 bases spanning the gap. There are 11 residues in the CDR3. Germline loops: CDR1 SGHAT, CDR2 FQNNGV.

The chain links TRBV11-2 to TRBJ2-3, with no clear D. This clonotype originated in a woman aged 60-75 years with primary liver carcinoma and hepatitis B virus infection. Sequencing input: liver tumor tissue from sampling region 1. Subset in this sample: tumor region T1, superior pole. CDR3 DNA sequence: TGTGCCAGCAGCTTTAGAGATACGCAGTATTTT. Translating gives CASSFRDTQYF.